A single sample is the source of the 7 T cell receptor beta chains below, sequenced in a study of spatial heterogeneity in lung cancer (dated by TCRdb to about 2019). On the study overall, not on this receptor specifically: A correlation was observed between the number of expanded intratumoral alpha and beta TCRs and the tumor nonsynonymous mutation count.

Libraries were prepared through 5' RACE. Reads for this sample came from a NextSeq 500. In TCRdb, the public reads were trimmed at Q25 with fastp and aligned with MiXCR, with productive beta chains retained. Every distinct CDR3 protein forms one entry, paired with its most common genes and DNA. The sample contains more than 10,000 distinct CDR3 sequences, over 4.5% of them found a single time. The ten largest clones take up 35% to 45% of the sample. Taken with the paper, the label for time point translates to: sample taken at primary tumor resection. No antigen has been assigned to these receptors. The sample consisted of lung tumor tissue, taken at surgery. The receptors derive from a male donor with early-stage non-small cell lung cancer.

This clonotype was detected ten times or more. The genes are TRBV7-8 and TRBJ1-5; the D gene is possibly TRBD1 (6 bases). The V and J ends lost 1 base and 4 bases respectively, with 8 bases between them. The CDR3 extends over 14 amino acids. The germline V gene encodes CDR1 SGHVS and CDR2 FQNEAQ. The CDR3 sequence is CASSLGGQNQPQHF. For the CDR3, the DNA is TGTGCCAGCAGCTTAGGGGGGCAAAATCAGCCCCAGCATTTT.

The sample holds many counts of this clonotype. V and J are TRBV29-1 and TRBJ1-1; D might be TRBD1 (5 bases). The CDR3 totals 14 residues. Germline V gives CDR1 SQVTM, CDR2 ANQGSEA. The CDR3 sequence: CITSGTGSNTEAFF. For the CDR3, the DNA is TGCATCACTTCCGGGACGGGATCGAACACTGAAGCTTTCTTT.

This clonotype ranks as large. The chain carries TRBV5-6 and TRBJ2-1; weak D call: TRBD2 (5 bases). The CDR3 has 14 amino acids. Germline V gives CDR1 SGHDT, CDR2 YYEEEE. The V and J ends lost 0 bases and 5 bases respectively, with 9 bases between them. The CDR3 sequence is CASSLGHGDNEQFF. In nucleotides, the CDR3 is TGTGCCAGCAGCTTGGGGCACGGGGACAATGAGCAGTTCTTC.

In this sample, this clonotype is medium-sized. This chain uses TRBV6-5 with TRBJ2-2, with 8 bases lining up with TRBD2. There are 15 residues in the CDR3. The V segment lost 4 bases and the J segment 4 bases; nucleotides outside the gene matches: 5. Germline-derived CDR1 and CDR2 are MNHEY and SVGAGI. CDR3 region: CASSFGTSGTGELFF. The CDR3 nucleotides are TGTGCCAGCAGTTTCGGGACTAGTGGCACCGGGGAGCTGTTTTTT.

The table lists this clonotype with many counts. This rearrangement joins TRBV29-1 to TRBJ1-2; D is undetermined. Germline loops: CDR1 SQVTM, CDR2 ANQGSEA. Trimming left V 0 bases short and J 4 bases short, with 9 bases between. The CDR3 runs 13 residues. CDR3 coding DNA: TGCAGCGTTGAAGAAGTCCTGATCTATGGCTACACCTTC. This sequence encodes CSVEEVLIYGYTF.

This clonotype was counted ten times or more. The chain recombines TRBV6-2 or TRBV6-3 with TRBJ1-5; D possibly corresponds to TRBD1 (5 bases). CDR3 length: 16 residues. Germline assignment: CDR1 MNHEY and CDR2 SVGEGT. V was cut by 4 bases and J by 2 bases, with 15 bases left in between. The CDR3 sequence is CASSLLNRGGNQPQHF. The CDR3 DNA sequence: TGTGCCAGCAGTTTGCTCAATAGGGGAGGCAATCAGCCCCAGCATTTT.

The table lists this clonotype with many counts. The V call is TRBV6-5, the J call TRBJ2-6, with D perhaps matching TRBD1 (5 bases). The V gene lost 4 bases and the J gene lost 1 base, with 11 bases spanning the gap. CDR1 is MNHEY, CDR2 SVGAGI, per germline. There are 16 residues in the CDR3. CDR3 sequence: CASSSQRGSGANVLTF. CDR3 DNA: TGTGCCAGCAGTTCTCAAAGGGGTTCTGGGGCCAACGTCCTGACTTTC.